This T cell receptor (beta chain) appears in the sequencing data of a study of blood T cell repertoires in COVID-19. Participants' reported clinical history set cohort assignment. It was within 2 weeks before study entry that exposed participants met a COVID-19 case. As processed by the authors: Reference gene primer amplification gave estimated nucleated cell counts. Method: immunoSEQ multiplex PCR; TCRdb's copy keeps in-frame clones and lacks some. The DNA was the basis for D and trimming; V, J and clone size are from that table. The table has 150,000 to 200,000 clones, roughly 88% seen once. The V and J ends lost 4 bases and 4 bases respectively, with 10 bases between them. The CDR3 length is 12 residues. The V gene's germline CDR1 is GTSNPN and CDR2 SVGIG (reference sequence).

Material: PBMCs or T cells enriched from blood (not recorded which). The chain is built from TRBV30 and TRBJ1-1, with a weak D call TRBD1 (6 bases). This TCR was sampled from a man between 65 and 79 years old who had been exposed to COVID-19. CDR3 in DNA: TGTGCCTGGAAAGGGGGGGCCACTGAAGCTTTCTTT. Translation gives CAWKGGATEAFF.